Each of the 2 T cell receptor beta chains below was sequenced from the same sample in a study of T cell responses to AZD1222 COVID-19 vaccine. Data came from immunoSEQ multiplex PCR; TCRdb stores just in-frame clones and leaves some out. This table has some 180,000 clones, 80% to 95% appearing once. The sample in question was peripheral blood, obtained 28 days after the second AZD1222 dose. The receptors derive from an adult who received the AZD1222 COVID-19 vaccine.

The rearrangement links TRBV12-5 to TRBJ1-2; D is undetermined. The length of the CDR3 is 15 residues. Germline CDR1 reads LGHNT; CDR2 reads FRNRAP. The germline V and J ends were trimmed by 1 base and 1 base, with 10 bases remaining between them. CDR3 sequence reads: CASGLGLDLNYGYTF. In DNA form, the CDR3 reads TGTGCTAGTGGTTTGGGACTAGACCTTAACTATGGCTACACCTTC.

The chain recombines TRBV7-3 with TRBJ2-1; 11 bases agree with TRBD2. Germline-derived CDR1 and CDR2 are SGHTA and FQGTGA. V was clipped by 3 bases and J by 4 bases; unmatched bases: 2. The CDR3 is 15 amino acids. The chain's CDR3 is CASSLGLAEYNEQFF. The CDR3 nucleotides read TGTGCCAGCAGCTTGGGACTAGCGGAGTACAATGAGCAGTTCTTC.